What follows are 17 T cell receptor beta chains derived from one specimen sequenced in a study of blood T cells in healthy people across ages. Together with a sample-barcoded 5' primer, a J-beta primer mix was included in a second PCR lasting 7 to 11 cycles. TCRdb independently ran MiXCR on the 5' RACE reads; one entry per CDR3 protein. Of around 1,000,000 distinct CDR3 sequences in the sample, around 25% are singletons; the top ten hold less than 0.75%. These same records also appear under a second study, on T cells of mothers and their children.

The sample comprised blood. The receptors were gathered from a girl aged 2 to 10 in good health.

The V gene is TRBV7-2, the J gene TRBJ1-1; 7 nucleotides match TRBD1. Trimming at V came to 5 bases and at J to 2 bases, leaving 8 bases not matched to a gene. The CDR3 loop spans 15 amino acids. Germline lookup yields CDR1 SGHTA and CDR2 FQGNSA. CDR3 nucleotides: TGTGCCAGCAGCGAATACAGGGGACTAAACACTGAAGCTTTCTTT. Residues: CASSEYRGLNTEAFF. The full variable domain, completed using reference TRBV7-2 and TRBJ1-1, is GAGVSQSPSNKVTEKGKDVELRCDPISGHTALYWYRQSLGQGLEFLIYFQGNSAPDKSGLPSDRFSAERTGGSVSTLTIQRTQQEDSAVYLCASSEYRGLNTEAFFGQGTRLTVV.

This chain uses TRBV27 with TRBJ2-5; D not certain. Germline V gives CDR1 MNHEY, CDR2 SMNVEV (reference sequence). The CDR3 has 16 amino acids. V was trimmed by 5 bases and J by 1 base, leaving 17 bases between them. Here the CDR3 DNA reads TGTGCCAGCAGTCCATACCTTGCCATACTCCAAGAGACCCAGTACTTC. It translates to CASSPYLAILQETQYF.

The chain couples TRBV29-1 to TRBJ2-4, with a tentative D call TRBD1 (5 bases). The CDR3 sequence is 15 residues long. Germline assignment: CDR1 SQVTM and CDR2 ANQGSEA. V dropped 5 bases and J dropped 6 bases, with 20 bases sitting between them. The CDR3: CSVWGPGRGSNIQYF. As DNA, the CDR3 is TGCAGCGTTTGGGGCCCCGGAAGGGGTTCAAACATTCAGTACTTC.

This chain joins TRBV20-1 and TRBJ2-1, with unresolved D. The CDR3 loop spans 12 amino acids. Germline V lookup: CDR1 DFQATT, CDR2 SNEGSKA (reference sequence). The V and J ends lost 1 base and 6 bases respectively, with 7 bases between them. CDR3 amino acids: CSARGGSNEQFF. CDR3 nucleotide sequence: TGCAGTGCTAGAGGTGGCAGCAATGAGCAGTTCTTC.

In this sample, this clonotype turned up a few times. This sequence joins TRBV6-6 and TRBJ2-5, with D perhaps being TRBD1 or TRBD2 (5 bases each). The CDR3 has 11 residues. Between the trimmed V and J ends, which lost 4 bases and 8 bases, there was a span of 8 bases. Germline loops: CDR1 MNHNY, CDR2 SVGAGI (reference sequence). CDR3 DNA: TGTGCCAGCAGTTCGGGACCAACCCAGTACTTC. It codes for CASSSGPTQYF.

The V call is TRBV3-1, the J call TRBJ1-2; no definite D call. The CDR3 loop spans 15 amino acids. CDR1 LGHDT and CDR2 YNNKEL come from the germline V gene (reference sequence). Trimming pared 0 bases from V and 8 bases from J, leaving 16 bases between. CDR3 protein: CASSQDHALSSGYTF. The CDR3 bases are TGTGCCAGCAGCCAAGATCATGCCCTCTCTTCGGGCTACACCTTC.

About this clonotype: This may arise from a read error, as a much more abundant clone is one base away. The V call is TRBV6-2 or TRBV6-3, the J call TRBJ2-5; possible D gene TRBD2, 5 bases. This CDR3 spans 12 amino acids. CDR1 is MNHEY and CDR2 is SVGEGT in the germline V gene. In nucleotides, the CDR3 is TGTGCCAGCACCGCAGACGGGGAGACCCACTACTTC. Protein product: CASTADGETHYF.

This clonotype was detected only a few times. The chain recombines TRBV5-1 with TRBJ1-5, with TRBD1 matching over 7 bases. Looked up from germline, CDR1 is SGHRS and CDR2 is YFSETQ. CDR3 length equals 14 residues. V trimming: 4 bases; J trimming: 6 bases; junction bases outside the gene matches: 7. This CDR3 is CASSPDQGGQPQHF. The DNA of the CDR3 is TGCGCCAGCAGCCCCGATCAGGGGGGTCAGCCCCAGCATTTT.

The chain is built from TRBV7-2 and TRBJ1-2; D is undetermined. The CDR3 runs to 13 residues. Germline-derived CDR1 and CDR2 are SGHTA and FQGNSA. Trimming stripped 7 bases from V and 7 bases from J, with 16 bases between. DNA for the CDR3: TGTGCCAGCAACTTTAATGGAGATGCTGGCTACACCTTC. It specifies CASNFNGDAGYTF.

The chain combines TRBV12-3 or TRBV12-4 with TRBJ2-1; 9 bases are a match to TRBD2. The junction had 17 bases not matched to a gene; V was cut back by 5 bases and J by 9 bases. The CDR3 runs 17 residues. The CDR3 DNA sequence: TGTGCCAGCAGTGGGTGGGAGTCGAGCGGGGGGCCCGGTGAGCAGTTCTTC. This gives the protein CASSGWESSGGPGEQFF.

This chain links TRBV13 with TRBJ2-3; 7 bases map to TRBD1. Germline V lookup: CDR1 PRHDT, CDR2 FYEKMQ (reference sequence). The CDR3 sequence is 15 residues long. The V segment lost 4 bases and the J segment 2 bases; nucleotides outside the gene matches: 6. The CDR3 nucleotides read TGTGCCAGCAGCTCGATGGGACAGAACACAGATACGCAGTATTTT. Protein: CASSSMGQNTDTQYF.

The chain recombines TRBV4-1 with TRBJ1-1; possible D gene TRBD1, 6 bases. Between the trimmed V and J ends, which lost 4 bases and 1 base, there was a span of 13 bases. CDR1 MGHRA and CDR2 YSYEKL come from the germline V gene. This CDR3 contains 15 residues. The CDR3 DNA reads TGCGCCAGCAGCCGAGAGACAGGAGAGAACACTGAAGCTTTCTTT. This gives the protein CASSRETGENTEAFF.

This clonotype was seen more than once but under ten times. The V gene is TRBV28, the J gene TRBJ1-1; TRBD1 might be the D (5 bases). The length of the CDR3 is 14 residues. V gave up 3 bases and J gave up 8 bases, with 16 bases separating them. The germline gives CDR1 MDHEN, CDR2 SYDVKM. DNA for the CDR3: TGTGCCAGCAGTTTCACGGACAAACTAATCGAAGCTTTCTTT. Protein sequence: CASSFTDKLIEAFF. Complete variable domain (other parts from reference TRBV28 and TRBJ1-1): DVKVTQSSRYLVKRTGEKVFLECVQDMDHENMFWYRQDPGLGLRLIYFSYDVKMKEKGDIPEGYSVSREKKERFSLILESASTNQTSMYLCASSFTDKLIEAFFGQGTRLTVV.

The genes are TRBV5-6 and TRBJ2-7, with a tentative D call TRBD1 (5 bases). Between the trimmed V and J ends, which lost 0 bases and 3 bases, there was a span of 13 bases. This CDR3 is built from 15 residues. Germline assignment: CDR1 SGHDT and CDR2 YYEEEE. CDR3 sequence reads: CASSLATDGNYEQYF. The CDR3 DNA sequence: TGTGCCAGCAGCTTGGCGACAGATGGAAACTACGAGCAGTACTTC.

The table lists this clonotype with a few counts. The CDR3 loop is CSAITGLFYEQYF. CDR3 nucleotides: TGCAGTGCTATAACAGGGCTCTTCTACGAGCAGTACTTC. This chain uses TRBV20-1 with TRBJ2-7; TRBD1 is a possible D gene (6 bases). V was cut by 4 bases and J by 3 bases, with 13 bases left in between. CDR3 length equals 13 residues. The V gene's germline CDR1 is DFQATT and CDR2 SNEGSKA (reference sequence).

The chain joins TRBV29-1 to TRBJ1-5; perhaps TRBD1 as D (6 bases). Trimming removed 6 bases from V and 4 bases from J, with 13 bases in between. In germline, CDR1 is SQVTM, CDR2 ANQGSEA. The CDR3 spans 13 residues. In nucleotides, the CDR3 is TGCAGCGTGGGTTACGACAGGAATCAGCCCCAGCATTTT. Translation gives CSVGYDRNQPQHF. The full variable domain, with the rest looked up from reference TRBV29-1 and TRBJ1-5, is SAVISQKPSRDICQRGTSLTIQCQVDSQVTMMFWYRQQPGQSLTLIATANQGSEATYESGFVIDKFPISRPNLTFSTLTVSNMSPEDSSIYLCSVGYDRNQPQHFGDGTRLSIL.

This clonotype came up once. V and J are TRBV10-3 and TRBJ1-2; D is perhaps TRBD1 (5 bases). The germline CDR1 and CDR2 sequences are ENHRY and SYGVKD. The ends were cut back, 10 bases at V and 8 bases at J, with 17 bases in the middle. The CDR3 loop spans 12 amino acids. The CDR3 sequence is CANSKGLEGYTF. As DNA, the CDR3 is TGTGCCAACTCTAAGGGGCTAGAAGGCTACACCTTC.